The text below deals with one T cell receptor (beta chain). This sample is part of a study of OX40 agonist ivuxolimab in advanced cancers. The method was immunoSEQ multiplex PCR; TCRdb's version includes in-frame clones alone and lacks a portion of them. The sample includes some 15,000 clones, roughly 88% of them seen just once. The source is an adult with an advanced solid tumor such as melanoma, head and neck, liver or kidney cancer. The sequences come from CD4+ or CD8+ T cells sorted from blood, collected in a trial of the OX40 agonist ivuxolimab.

The CDR3 sequence: CASSEDPRLARGWDTQYF. The CDR3 nucleotides read TGCGCCAGCAGTGAAGATCCCCGACTAGCTCGGGGCTGGGATACGCAGTATTTT. The V gene is TRBV10-2, the J gene TRBJ2-3, with 7 bases lining up with TRBD2. This CDR3 has 18 residues. Germline lookup yields CDR1 WSHSY and CDR2 SAAADI. V gave up 3 bases and J gave up 6 bases; unmatched junction bases: 18.